This T cell receptor beta chain was profiled in a study of blood T cell repertoires in COVID-19 (dated by TCRdb to about 2020). Context from the whole study: Samples from collaborators originated in the United States, Italy and Spain and spanned both the acute and convalescent phases of COVID-19. Deeply sampled blood TCRbeta repertoires from subjects exposed to, actively infected with, or recovered from COVID-19 were included in the dataset. The material from the prospective study consisted of cDNA or gDNA derived from T cells, B-cell-depleted T cells, or PBMCs. Where available, HLA class I and class II types were taken from metadata supplied by the sample provider and were not determined by assay-based typing. A freely available public database, intended as a resource for researchers studying the immune response to SARS-CoV-2, is where the repertoires were released. Samples came from the ongoing ImmuneRACE study (first 160 participants) plus 1,254 subjects from 6 global collaborators. Sample metadata almost always included a de-identified subject ID, COVID-19 status, age in years and sex. General conclusions and limits of the study: The amount of clinical and demographic metadata varied by source and participant and was provided uncurated.

The CDR3 numbers 15 residues from cysteine through phenylalanine. The CDR3 DNA has 45 bases and is translated from base 1. CDR1 and CDR2 are drawn from the germline V gene (reference sequence): LNHDA, SQIVND. The junction shows trimming of 7 bases on V and 5 bases on J, and the gene matches do not reach 10 bases of it. For this clone: Its target antigen remains unknown. Base quality data are lacking; no much larger clone is found one base away.

TCRbeta CDR3 regions were amplified from genomic DNA by means of the immunoSEQ Assay, a bias-controlled multiplex PCR. The original methods were these. The number of nucleated cells in each sample was estimated by amplification of reference gene primers within the assay. Sequence reads were collapsed and filtered to measure the absolute abundance of every unique TCRbeta CDR3 rearrangement. For each sample, productive Simpson clonality was calculated by taking the square root of Simpson's diversity index across productive rearrangements. This immuneACCESS table, as held by TCRdb, lists in-frame sequences with V and J called but not all clones. Of the missing ones, under half trace to an unresolved V gene in checked studies; the others have no known cause. V, J and clone size are those of that table, while D and trimming were read from the DNA. The sample table shows more than 300,000 clones, and over 90% are seen once. The top ten constitute about 4% of the sample.

Participants in the prospective study were enrolled through a virtual design, were aged roughly 18 to 100 years, and lived in about 25 United States geographic areas. Cohort assignment in the prospective study relied on participant-reported clinical history from a screening survey and a study questionnaire. A participant counted as exposed if, within 2 weeks of entering the study, that participant had been in contact with someone who had a PCR-confirmed or clinician-diagnosed COVID-19 case. In the prospective study, whole blood, serum and a nasopharyngeal or oropharyngeal swab were collected from each participant by mobile phlebotomists. Additional blood draws and questionnaires over an approximately 2-month period could optionally be provided by prospective study participants. Before DNA extraction, prospective study blood samples were shipped either frozen or at room temperature.

The receptor's source is a woman aged 25 to 39 who had been exposed to COVID-19. In this chain, TRBV19 is recombined with TRBJ2-2, and TRBD2 aligns with 7 junction nucleotides. The sequencing sample was made of PBMCs or T cells enriched from blood (not recorded which). The CDR3 amino acid sequence is: CASTMGGSRTGELFF. Here is the DNA: TGTGCCAGTACTATGGGGGGGAGCCGTACCGGGGAGCTGTTTTTT.